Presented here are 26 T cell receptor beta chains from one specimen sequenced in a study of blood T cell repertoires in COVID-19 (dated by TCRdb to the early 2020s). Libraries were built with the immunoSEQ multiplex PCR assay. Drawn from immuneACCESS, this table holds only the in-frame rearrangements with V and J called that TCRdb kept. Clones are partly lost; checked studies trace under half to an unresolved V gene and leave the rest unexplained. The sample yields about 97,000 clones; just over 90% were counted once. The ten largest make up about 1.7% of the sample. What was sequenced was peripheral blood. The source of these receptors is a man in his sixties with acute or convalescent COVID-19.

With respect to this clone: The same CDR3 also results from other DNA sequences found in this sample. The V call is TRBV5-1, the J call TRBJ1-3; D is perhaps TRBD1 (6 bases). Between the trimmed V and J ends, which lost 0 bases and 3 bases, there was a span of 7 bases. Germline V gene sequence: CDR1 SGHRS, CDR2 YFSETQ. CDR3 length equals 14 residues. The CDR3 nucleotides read TGCGCCAGCAGCTTGGAAGGGGGTGGAAACACCATATATTTT. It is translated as CASSLEGGGNTIYF.

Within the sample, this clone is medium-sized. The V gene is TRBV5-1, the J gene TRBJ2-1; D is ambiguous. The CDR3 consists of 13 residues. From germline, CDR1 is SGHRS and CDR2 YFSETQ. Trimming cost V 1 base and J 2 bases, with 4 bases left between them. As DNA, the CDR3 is TGCGCCAGCAGCTTGACTCCCTACAATGAGCAGTTCTTC. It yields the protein CASSLTPYNEQFF. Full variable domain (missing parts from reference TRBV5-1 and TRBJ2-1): KAGVTQTPRYLIKTRGQQVTLSCSPISGHRSVSWYQQTPGQGLQFLFEYFSETQRNKGNFPGRFSGRQFSNSRSEMNVSTLELGDSALYLCASSLTPYNEQFFGPGTRLTVL.

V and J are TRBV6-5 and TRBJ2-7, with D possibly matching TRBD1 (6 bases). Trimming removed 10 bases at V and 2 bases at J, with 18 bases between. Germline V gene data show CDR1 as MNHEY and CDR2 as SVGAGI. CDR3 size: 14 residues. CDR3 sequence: CATPSMRGTYEQYF. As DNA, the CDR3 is TGTGCCACACCCTCTATGAGGGGGACCTACGAGCAGTACTTC.

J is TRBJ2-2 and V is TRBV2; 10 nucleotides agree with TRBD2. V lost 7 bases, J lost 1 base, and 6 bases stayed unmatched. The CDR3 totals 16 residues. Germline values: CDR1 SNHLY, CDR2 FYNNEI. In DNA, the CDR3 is TGTGCCAGCAAGTCGGCTAGCGGGGGGAACACCGGGGAGCTGTTTTTT. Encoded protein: CASKSASGGNTGELFF.

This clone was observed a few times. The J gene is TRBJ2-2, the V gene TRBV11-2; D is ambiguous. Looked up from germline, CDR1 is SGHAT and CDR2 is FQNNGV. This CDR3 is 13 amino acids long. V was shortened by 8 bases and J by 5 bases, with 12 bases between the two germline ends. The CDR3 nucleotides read TGTGCCAGCGGTTACTTCTTAACCGGGGAGCTGTTTTTT. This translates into CASGYFLTGELFF.

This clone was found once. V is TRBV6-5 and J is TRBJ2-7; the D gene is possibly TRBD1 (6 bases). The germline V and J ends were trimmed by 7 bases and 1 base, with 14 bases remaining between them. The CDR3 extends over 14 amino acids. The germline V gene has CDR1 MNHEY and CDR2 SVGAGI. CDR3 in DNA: TGTGCCAGCATTTTGACAGGTGGGTCCTACGAGCAGTACTTC. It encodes CASILTGGSYEQYF.

The CDR3 here is CASSPGGTYGYTF. The CDR3 DNA sequence: TGTGCCAGCAGCCCCGGGGGGACTTATGGCTACACCTTC. This chain links TRBV9 with TRBJ1-2, with D tentatively TRBD1 (5 bases). The V and J ends lost 4 bases and 5 bases respectively, with 12 bases between them. The CDR3 is made up of 13 amino acids. Germline CDR1 is SGDLS and CDR2 is YYNGEE.

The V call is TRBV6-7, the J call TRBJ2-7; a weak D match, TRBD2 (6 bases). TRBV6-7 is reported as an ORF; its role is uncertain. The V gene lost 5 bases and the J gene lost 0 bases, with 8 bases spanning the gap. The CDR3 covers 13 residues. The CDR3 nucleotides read TGTGCCAGCAGTCCGGGACTCTCCTACGAGCAGTACTTC. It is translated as CASSPGLSYEQYF.

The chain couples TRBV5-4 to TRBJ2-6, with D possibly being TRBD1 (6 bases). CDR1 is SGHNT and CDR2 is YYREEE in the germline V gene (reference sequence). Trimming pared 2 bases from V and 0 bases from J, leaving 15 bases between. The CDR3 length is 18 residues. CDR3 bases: TGTGCCAGCAGCTTTTCGGACAGCACTATCTCTGGGGCCAACGTCCTGACTTTC. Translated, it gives CASSFSDSTISGANVLTF. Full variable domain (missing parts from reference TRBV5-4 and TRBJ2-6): ETGVTQSPTHLIKTRGQQVTLRCSSQSGHNTVSWYQQALGQGPQFIFQYYREEENGRGNFPPRFSGLQFPNYSSELNVNALELDDSALYLCASSFSDSTISGANVLTFGAGSRLTVL.

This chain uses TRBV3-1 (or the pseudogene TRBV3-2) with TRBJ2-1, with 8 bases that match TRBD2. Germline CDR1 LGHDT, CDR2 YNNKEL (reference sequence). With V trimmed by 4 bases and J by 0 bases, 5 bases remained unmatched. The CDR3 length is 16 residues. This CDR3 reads CASSPLRGGSYNEQFF. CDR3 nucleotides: TGTGCCAGCAGCCCTCTCCGGGGGGGCTCCTACAATGAGCAGTTCTTC.

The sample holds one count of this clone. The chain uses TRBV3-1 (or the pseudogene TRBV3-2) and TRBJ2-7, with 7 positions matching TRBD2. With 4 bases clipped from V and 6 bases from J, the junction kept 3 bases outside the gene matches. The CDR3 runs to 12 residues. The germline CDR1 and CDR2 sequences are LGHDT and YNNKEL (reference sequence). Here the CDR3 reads CASSPGEGEQYF. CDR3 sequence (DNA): TGTGCCAGCAGCCCCGGGGAGGGCGAGCAGTACTTC.

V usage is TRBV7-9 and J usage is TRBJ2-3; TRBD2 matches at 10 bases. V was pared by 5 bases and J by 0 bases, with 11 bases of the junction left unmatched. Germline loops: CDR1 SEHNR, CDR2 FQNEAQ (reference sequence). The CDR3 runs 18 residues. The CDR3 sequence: CASSPSGASGGSTDTQYF. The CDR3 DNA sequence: TGTGCCAGCAGCCCGAGCGGGGCTAGCGGGGGTAGCACAGATACGCAGTATTTT.

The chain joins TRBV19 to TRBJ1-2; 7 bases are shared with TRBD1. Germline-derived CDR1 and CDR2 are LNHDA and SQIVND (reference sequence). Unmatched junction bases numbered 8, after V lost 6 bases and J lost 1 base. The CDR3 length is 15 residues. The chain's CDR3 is CASRTGTEHNYGYTF. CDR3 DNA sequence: TGTGCCAGTAGGACCGGGACAGAGCATAACTATGGCTACACCTTC.

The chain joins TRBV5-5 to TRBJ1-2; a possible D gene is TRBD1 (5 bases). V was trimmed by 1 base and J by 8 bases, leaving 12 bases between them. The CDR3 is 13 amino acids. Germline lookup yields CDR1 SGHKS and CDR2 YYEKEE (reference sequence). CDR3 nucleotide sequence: TGTGCCAGCAGCTTGAGCCAGGGAAGGGGCTACACCTTC. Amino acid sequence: CASSLSQGRGYTF.

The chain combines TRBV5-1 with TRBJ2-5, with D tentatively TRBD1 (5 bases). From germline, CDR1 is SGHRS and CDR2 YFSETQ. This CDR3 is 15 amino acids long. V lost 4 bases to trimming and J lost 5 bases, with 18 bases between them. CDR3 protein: CASSPSSAGLETQYF. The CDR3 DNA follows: TGCGCCAGCAGCCCAAGCTCCGCAGGGCTGGAGACCCAGTACTTC.

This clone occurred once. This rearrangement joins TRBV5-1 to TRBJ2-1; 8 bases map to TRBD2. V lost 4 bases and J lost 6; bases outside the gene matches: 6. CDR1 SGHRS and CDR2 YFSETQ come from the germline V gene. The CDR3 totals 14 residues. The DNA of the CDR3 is TGCGCCAGCAGCCGGGAGGGACATCTCAATGAGCAGTTCTTC. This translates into CASSREGHLNEQFF.

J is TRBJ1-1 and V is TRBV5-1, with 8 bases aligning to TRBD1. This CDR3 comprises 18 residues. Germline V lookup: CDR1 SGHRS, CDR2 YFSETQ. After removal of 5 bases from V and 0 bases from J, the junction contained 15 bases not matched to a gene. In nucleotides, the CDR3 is TGCGCCAGCAGGGCGGCCGGACAGGGAATATCAATGAACACTGAAGCTTTCTTT. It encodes CASRAAGQGISMNTEAFF.

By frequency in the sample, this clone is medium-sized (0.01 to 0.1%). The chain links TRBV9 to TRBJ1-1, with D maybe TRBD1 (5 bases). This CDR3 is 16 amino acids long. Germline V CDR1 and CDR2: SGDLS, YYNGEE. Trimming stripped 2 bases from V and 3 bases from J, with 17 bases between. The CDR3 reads CASSVLAWGDYTEAFF. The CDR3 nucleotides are TGTGCCAGCAGCGTCCTAGCGTGGGGGGATTACACTGAAGCTTTCTTT. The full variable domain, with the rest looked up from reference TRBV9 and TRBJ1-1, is DSGVTQTPKHLITATGQRVTLRCSPRSGDLSVYWYQQSLDQGLQFLIQYYNGEERAKGNILERFSAQQFPDLHSELNLSSLELGDSALYFCASSVLAWGDYTEAFFGQGTRLTVV.

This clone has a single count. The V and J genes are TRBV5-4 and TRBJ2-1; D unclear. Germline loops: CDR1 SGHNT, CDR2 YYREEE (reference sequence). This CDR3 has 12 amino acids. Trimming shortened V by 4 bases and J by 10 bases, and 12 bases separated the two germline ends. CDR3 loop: CASSTSPGEQFF. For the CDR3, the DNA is TGTGCCAGCAGCACCAGCCCCGGGGAGCAGTTCTTC.

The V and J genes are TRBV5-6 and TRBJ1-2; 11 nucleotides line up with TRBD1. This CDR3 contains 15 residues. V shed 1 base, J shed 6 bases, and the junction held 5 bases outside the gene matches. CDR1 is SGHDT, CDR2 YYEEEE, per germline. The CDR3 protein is CASSLSGQGANGYTF. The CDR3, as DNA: TGTGCCAGCAGCTTGTCAGGACAGGGGGCGAATGGCTACACCTTC. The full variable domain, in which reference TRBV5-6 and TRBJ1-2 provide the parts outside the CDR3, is DAGVTQSPTHLIKTRGQQVTLRCSPKSGHDTVSWYQQALGQGPQFIFQYYEEEERQRGNFPDRFSGHQFPNYSSELNVNALLLGDSALYLCASSLSGQGANGYTFGSGTRLTVV.

This CDR3 reads CAWGTGYDQPQHF. Here the CDR3 DNA reads TGTGCCTGGGGGACAGGGTATGACCAGCCCCAGCATTTT. The chain combines TRBV30 with TRBJ1-5, with 9 bases matching TRBD1. CDR3 length: 13 residues. V lost 5 bases and J lost 7; bases outside the gene matches: 6. Germline V gives CDR1 GTSNPN, CDR2 SVGIG (reference sequence).

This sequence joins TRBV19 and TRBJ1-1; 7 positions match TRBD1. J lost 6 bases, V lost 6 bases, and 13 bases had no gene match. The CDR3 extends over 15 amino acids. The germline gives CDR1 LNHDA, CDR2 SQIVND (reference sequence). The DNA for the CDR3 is TGTGCCAGTAGAAGCCGAACAGGGGTTGAAGCTGAAGCTTTCTTT. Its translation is CASRSRTGVEAEAFF.

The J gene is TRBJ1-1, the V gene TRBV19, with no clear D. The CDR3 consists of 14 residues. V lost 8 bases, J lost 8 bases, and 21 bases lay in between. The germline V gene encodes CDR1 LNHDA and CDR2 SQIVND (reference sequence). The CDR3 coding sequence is TGTGCCAGTTGGGTCCGCGGCGGGTCTCACGAAGCTTTCTTT. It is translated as CASWVRGGSHEAFF. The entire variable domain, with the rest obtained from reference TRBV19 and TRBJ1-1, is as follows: DGGITQSPKYLFRKEGQNVTLSCEQNLNHDAMYWYRQDPGQGLRLIYYSQIVNDFQKGDIAEGYSVSREKKESFPLTVTSAQKNPTAFYLCASWVRGGSHEAFFGQGTRLTVV.

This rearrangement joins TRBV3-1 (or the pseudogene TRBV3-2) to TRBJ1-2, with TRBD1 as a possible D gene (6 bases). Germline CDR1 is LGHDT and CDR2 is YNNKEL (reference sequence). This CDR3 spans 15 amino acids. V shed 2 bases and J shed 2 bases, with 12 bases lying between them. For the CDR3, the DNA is TGTGCCAGCAGCCAACAGACAGGAGTCAACTATGGCTACACCTTC. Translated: CASSQQTGVNYGYTF.

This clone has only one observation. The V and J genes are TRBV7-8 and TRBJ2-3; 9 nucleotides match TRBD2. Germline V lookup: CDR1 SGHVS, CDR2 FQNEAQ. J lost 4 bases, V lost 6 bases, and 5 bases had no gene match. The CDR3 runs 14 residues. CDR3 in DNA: TGTGCCAGCAGTCTAGTAGCGGGGGCAGATACGCAGTATTTT. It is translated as CASSLVAGADTQYF.

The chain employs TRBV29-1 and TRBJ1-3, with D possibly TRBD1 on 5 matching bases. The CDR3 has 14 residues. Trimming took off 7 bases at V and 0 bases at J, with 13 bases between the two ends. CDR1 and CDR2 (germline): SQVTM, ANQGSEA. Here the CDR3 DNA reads TGCAGCGGGCACACAGGCGACTCTGGAAACACCATATATTTT. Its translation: CSGHTGDSGNTIYF.